Here is one T cell receptor (beta chain) with its context. V lost 6 bases, J lost 4 bases, and 10 bases lay in between. CDR1 and CDR2 from the germline V gene are KGHDR and SFDVKD. The CDR3 length is 13 residues. For the second PCR, which ran for roughly 6 to 12 cycles, a sample-barcoded 5' primer and a J-beta primer mix were used. TCRdb recomputed calls from the 5' RACE reads with MiXCR, one row per CDR3 protein. The table has fewer than 650,000 distinct CDR3 sequences, approximately 26% seen once. This specimen comes from a study of blood T cells in healthy people across ages. Separately, the same data were catalogued under a study of T cells of mothers and their children. That paper adds: The overlap seen between related mothers and children slightly exceeded that of unrelated pairs, though not significantly.

The TCR was taken from a boy aged 2 to 9 in good health. The V gene is TRBV24-1, the J gene TRBJ2-3; D might be TRBD1 or TRBD2, each matching 5 bases. Material for sequencing was blood. The CDR3 sequence is CATSSGLADTQYF. CDR3 in DNA: TGTGCCACCAGTTCGGGGCTGGCAGATACGCAGTATTTT.